Listed below are T cell receptor beta chains from one sample, sequenced in a study of post-analysis software for immune sequencing data. Using its own MiXCR run on the PCR reads, TCRdb lists one record per CDR3 protein. The sample includes under 200,000 distinct CDR3 sequences, about 37% of them seen just once. Sequences were derived from blood, sampled after autologous hematopoietic stem cell transplantation. The origin of the receptors is a girl under 18 with multiple sclerosis. Each CDR3 is given with its conserved first and last residue. The D gene is left open where the match is weak. Some rows mark clone size as missing; the rest say once, few, many or name a class of expanded clone.

j_call cdr3_length clone_size d_call v_call cdr3_aa cdr3_nt
TRBJ2-5 17 NA TRBD2 TRBV5-6 CASSSGLEFGYKETQYF TGTGCCAGCAGCTCGGGACTAGAGTTTGGTTATAAAGAGACCCAGTACTTC
TRBJ2-1 12 many NA TRBV12-3/TRBV12-4 CASSLRFDEQFF TGTGCCAGCAGTTTGCGGTTTGATGAGCAGTTCTTC
TRBJ2-7 16 once NA TRBV5-1 CASSLGGARVYNEQYF TGCGCCAGCAGCTTGGGAGGGGCCCGTGTGTACAATGAGCAGTACTTC
TRBJ1-1 14 NA NA TRBV20-1 CSARDPSINTEAFF TGCAGTGCTAGAGATCCCTCAATAAACACTGAAGCTTTCTTT
TRBJ2-4 15 NA TRBD2 TRBV20-1 CSARPLAGAKNIQYF TGCAGTGCCCGGCCTCTAGCGGGTGCCAAAAACATTCAGTACTTC
TRBJ2-7 15 NA TRBD2 TRBV13 CASSLVTGGSGEQYF TGTGCCAGCAGCTTAGTCACGGGAGGGAGCGGCGAGCAGTACTTC
TRBJ2-2 17 NA TRBD2 TRBV5-5 CASSIGLAGGPVGELFF TGTGCCAGCAGCATCGGACTAGCGGGAGGTCCGGTCGGGGAGCTGTTTTTT
TRBJ2-3 15 NA TRBD2 TRBV10-2 CASSASSGGTHTQYF TGCGCCAGCAGCGCTTCTAGCGGGGGAACCCATACGCAGTATTTT
TRBJ2-2 16 NA NA TRBV5-1 CASSLGGRPNTGERFF TGCGCCAGCAGCCTAGGGGGGCGTCCAAACACCGGGGAGCGGTTTTTT
TRBJ2-1 15 many TRBD2 TRBV6-1 CASSGTSGSRNEQFF TGTGCCAGCAGTGGGACTAGCGGGAGTAGAAATGAGCAGTTCTTC
TRBJ1-1 13 NA NA TRBV29-1 CSVPGRGNTEAFF TGCAGCGTCCCCGGCAGGGGTAACACTGAAGCTTTCTTT
TRBJ1-4 12 NA NA TRBV6-2/TRBV6-3 CASTQGSGKLFF TGTGCCAGCACACAGGGATCTGGAAAACTGTTTTTT
TRBJ1-5 14 NA NA TRBV9 CASSVGSLNQPQHF TGTGCCAGCAGCGTGGGCAGCCTGAATCAGCCCCAGCATTTT
TRBJ1-5 12 NA NA TRBV12-3/TRBV12-4 CASSLSGKVQHF TGTGCCAGCAGTTTGAGCGGGAAGGTCCAGCATTTT
TRBJ2-7 13 few NA TRBV12-3/TRBV12-4 CASTQDGPNEQYF TGTGCCAGCACCCAGGACGGGCCCAACGAGCAGTACTTC
TRBJ1-4 13 NA TRBD1 TRBV20-1 CSASSPGGEKLFF TGCAGTGCTAGCTCTCCAGGGGGTGAAAAACTGTTTTTT
TRBJ2-5 15 NA NA TRBV7-2 CASSLAGVEAETQYF TGTGCCAGCAGCTTAGCGGGCGTCGAAGCCGAGACCCAGTACTTC
TRBJ2-1 16 NA NA TRBV5-1 CASSTGAGPYFNEQFF TGCGCCAGCAGCACGGGGGCGGGGCCGTATTTCAATGAGCAGTTCTTC
TRBJ2-7 15 NA TRBD2 TRBV9 CASGGGLAGPYEQYF TGTGCCAGCGGGGGGGGACTAGCGGGACCCTACGAGCAGTACTTC
TRBJ2-7 15 NA NA TRBV7-8 CASSPSAGITYEQYF TGTGCCAGCAGCCCCTCGGCAGGCATCACCTACGAGCAGTACTTC
TRBJ2-4 13 few TRBD2 TRBV12-3/TRBV12-4 CASSPGPAGGQYF TGTGCCAGCAGCCCCGGGCCCGCGGGAGGGCAGTACTTC
TRBJ2-7 16 NA TRBD2 TRBV15 CATSREPGLAVYEQYF TGTGCCACCAGCAGAGAGCCGGGACTAGCGGTTTACGAGCAGTACTTC
TRBJ2-7 14 NA NA TRBV7-2 CASSLGRGSYEQYF TGTGCCAGCAGCTTAGGGAGGGGCTCCTACGAGCAGTACTTC
TRBJ2-5 15 NA TRBD2 TRBV20-1 CSATRLAGELETQYF TGCAGTGCTACCCGACTAGCGGGAGAACTGGAGACCCAGTACTTC
TRBJ2-1 16 few TRBD2 TRBV29-1 CSVYHSGTSGINEQFF TGCAGCGTGTACCATTCCGGGACTAGCGGGATTAATGAGCAGTTCTTC
TRBJ2-7 14 NA NA TRBV7-9 CASSLGSSLYEQYF TGTGCCAGCAGCTTAGGCAGCAGCCTCTACGAGCAGTACTTC
TRBJ2-3 16 NA NA TRBV15 CATSRGTAYSTDTQYF TGTGCCACCAGCAGAGGGACAGCCTATAGCACAGATACGCAGTATTTT
TRBJ2-7 15 few TRBD2 TRBV10-3 CAIRTRDYDSYEQYF TGTGCCATCAGGACCCGGGACTACGACTCCTACGAGCAGTACTTC
TRBJ2-5 14 NA NA TRBV15 CATSNRGGSETQYF TGTGCCACCAGCAACAGGGGGGGATCAGAGACCCAGTACTTC
TRBJ2-1 12 NA NA TRBV9 CASSVVGGNQFF TGTGCCAGCAGCGTAGTTGGTGGGAATCAGTTCTTC
TRBJ2-1 13 NA TRBD1 TRBV29-1 CSAELTGEYEQFF TGCAGCGCTGAATTGACAGGGGAATACGAGCAGTTCTTC
TRBJ1-2 16 many NA TRBV4-1 CASSQDLRGRVGGYTF TGCGCCAGCAGCCAAGATTTGCGGGGGCGCGTCGGTGGCTACACCTTC
TRBJ1-5 15 NA NA TRBV6-2/TRBV6-3 CASRTGQGRYQPQHF TGTGCCAGCAGGACGGGTCAGGGTCGGTATCAGCCCCAGCATTTT
TRBJ2-7 14 NA NA TRBV20-1 CSARMAGHTYEQYF TGCAGTGCCAGGATGGCAGGTCATACCTACGAGCAGTACTTC
TRBJ1-2 13 NA TRBD1 TRBV10-3 CAISEDRGYGYTF TGTGCCATCAGTGAGGACAGGGGCTATGGCTACACCTTC
TRBJ2-4 16 few TRBD1 TRBV12-3/TRBV12-4 CASSLPGGWGKNIQYF TGTGCCAGCAGTCTACCAGGGGGCTGGGGCAAAAACATTCAGTACTTC
TRBJ2-3 13 few NA TRBV27 CASSFQYTDTQYF TGTGCCAGCAGTTTTCAGTACACAGATACGCAGTATTTT
TRBJ1-1 17 NA TRBD1 TRBV11-2 CASSPTADRGRGTEAFF TGTGCCAGCAGCCCCACCGCCGACAGGGGGCGCGGTACTGAAGCTTTCTTT
TRBJ2-3 14 few NA TRBV29-1 CSVRWRRSTDTQYF TGCAGCGTTCGGTGGAGAAGGAGCACAGATACGCAGTATTTT